The clone carrying this TCR beta chain was observed at least ten times. Its target is unknown. A single record per CDR3 protein comes from TCRdb applying MiXCR to the 5' RACE reads. The data hold a few hundred thousand distinct CDR3 sequences, with approximately 20% observed a single time. The data originate from a study of CD8 T cells in ankylosing spondylitis. The study's findings and limits: Ankylosing spondylitis blood appeared to carry a characteristic TCR beta motif of several highly homologous variants.

The CDR3 length is 14 residues. Germline lookup yields CDR1 DFQATT and CDR2 SNEGSKA (reference sequence). V gave up 2 bases and J gave up 5 bases; unmatched junction bases: 5. The V call is TRBV20-1, the J call TRBJ2-5, with 10 bases fitting TRBD2. What was sequenced was blood, either unsorted or a sorted T cell fraction (not recorded which). This receptor was identified in a male donor with ankylosing spondylitis. The CDR3 loop reads CSARLLAGVETQYF. CDR3 bases: TGCAGTGCTAGACTTCTAGCGGGAGTTGAGACCCAGTACTTC.